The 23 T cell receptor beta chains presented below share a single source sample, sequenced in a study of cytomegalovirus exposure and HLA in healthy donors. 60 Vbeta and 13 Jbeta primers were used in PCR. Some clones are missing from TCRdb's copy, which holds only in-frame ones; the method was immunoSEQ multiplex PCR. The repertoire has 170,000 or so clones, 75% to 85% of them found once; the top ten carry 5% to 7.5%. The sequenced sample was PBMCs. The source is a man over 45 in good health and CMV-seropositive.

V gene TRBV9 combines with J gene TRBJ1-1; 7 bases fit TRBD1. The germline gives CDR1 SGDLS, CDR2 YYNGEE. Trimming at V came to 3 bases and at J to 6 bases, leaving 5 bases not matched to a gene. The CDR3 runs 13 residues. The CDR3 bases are TGTGCCAGCAGCGGTACAGGGGAGGCTGAAGCTTTCTTT. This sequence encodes CASSGTGEAEAFF.

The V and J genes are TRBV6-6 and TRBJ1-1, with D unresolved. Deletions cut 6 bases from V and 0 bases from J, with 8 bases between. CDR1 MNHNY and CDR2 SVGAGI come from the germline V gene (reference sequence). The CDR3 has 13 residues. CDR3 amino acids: CASSPRMNTEAFF. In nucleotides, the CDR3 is TGTGCCAGCAGCCCTAGAATGAACACTGAAGCTTTCTTT.

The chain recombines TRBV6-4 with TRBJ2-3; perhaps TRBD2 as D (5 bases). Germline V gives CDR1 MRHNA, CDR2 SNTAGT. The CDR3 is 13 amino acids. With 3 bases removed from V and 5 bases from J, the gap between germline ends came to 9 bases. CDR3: CASSERVGDTQYF. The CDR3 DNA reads TGTGCCAGCAGTGAGCGGGTAGGAGATACGCAGTATTTT.

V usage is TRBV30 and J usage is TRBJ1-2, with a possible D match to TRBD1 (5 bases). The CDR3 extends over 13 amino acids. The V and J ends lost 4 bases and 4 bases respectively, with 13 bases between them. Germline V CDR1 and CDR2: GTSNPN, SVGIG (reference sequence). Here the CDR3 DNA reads TGTGCCTGGACCGGGGGAGGTCCCTATGGCTACACCTTC. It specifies CAWTGGGPYGYTF.

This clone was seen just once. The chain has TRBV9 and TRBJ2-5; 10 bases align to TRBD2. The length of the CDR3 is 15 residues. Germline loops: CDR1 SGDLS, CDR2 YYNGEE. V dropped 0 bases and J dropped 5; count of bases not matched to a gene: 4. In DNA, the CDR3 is TGTGCCAGCAGCGTAGCTAGCGGGAGAGGCGAGACCCAGTACTTC. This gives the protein CASSVASGRGETQYF.

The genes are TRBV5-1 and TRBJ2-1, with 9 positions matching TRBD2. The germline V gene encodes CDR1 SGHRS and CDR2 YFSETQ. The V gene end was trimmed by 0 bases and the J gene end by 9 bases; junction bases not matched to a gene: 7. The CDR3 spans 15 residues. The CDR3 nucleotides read TGCGCCAGCAGCTTGGATGGTAGCGGGAGTAGTGAGCAGTTCTTC. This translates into CASSLDGSGSSEQFF. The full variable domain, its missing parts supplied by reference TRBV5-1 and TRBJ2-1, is KAGVTQTPRYLIKTRGQQVTLSCSPISGHRSVSWYQQTPGQGLQFLFEYFSETQRNKGNFPGRFSGRQFSNSRSEMNVSTLELGDSALYLCASSLDGSGSSEQFFGPGTRLTVL.

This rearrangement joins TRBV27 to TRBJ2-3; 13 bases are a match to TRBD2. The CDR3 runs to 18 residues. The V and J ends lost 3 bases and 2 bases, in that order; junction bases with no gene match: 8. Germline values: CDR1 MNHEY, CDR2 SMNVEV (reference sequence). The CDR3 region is CASSLLGLAGAFTDTQYF. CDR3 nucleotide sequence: TGTGCCAGCAGTTTGCTAGGACTAGCGGGGGCTTTCACAGATACGCAGTATTTT.

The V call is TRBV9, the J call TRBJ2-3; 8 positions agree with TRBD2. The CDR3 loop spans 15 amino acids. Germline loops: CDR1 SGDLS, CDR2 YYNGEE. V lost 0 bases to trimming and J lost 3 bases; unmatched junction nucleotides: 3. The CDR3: CASSVEGGGTDTQYF. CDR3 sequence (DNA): TGTGCCAGCAGCGTAGAGGGCGGGGGGACAGATACGCAGTATTTT.

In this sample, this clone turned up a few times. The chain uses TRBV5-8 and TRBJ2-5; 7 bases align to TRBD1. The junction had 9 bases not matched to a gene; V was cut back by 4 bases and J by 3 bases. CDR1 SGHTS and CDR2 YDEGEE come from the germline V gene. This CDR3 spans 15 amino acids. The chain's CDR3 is CASSLGTDHEETQYF. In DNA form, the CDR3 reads TGTGCCAGCAGCCTCGGGACAGACCATGAAGAGACCCAGTACTTC.

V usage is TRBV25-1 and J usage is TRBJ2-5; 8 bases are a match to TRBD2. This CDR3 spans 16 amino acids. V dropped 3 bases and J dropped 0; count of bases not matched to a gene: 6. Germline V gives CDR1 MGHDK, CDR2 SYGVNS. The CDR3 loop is CASSERAGVHQETQYF. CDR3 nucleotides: TGTGCCAGCAGTGAGCGAGCGGGGGTTCACCAAGAGACCCAGTACTTC.

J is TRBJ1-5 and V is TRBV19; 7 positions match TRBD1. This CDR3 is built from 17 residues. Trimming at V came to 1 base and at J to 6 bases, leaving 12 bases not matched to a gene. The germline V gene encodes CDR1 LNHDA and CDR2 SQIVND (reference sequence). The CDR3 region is CASSIGPGQIGSQPQHF. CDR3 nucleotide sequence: TGTGCCAGTAGTATAGGCCCGGGACAGATCGGCTCTCAGCCCCAGCATTTT. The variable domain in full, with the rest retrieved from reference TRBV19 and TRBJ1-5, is DGGITQSPKYLFRKEGQNVTLSCEQNLNHDAMYWYRQDPGQGLRLIYYSQIVNDFQKGDIAEGYSVSREKKESFPLTVTSAQKNPTAFYLCASSIGPGQIGSQPQHFGDGTRLSIL.

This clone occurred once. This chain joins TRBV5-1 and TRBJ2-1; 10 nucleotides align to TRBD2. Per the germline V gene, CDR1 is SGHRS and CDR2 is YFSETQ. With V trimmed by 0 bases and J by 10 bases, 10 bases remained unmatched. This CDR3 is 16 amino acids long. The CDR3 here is CASSLDRASGRGEQFF. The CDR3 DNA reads TGCGCCAGCAGCTTGGACAGGGCTAGCGGGAGAGGCGAGCAGTTCTTC.

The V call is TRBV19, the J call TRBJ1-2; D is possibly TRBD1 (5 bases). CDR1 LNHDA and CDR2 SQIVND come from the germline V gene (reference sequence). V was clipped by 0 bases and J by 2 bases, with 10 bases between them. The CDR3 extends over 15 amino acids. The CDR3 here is CASSIDPTANYGYTF. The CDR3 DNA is TGTGCCAGTAGTATAGACCCGACAGCCAACTATGGCTACACCTTC.

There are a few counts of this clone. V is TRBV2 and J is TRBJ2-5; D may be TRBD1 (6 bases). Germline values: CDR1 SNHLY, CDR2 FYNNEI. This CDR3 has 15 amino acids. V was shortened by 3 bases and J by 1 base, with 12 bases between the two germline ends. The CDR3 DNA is TGTGCCAGCAGTGATTATAGGACAGTCCAAGAGACCCAGTACTTC. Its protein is CASSDYRTVQETQYF.

The CDR3 loop is CASRVTDNEQFF. In nucleotides, the CDR3 is TGTGCCAGCAGGGTGACAGACAATGAGCAGTTCTTC. The chain has TRBV11-2 and TRBJ2-1, with D tentatively TRBD1 (5 bases). Germline lookup yields CDR1 SGHAT and CDR2 FQNNGV. The CDR3 runs to 12 residues. V was cut by 6 bases and J by 5 bases, with 8 bases left in between.

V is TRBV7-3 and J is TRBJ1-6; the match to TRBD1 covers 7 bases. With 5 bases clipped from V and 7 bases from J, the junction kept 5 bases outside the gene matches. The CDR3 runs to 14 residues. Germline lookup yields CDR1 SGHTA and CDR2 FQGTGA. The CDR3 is CASSEGQLNSPLHF. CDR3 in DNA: TGTGCCAGCAGCGAGGGACAGCTGAATTCACCCCTCCACTTT.

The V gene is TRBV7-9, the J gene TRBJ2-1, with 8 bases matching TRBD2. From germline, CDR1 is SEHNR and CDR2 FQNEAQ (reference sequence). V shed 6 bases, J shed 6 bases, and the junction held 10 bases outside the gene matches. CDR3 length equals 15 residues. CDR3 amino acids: CASRGQGLVANEQFF. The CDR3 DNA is TGTGCCAGCAGGGGGCAGGGACTAGTGGCCAATGAGCAGTTCTTC.

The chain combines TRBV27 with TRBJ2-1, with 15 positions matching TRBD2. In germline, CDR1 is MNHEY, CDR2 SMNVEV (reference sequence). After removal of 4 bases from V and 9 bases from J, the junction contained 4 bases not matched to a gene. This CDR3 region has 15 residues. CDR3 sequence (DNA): TGTGCCAGCAGTTGGACTAGCGGGAGGGGAGGTGAGCAGTTCTTC. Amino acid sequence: CASSWTSGRGGEQFF.

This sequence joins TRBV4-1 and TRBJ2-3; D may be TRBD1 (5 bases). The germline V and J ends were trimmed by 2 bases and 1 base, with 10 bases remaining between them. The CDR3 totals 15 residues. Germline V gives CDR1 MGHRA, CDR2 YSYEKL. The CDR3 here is CASSQSDIGTDTQYF. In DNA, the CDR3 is TGCGCCAGCAGCCAATCGGACATCGGCACAGATACGCAGTATTTT.

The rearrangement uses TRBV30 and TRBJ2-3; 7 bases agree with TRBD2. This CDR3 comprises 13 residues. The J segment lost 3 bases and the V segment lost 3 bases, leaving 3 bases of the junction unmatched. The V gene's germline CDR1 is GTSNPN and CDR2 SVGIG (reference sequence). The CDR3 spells CAWSGLVTDTQYF. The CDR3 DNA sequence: TGTGCCTGGAGCGGACTAGTAACAGATACGCAGTATTTT.

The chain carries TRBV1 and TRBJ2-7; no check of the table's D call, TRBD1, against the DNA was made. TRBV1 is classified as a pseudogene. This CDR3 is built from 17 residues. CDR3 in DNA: TGCACCAGCAGCCAAGGCGCTTCAGGGGGCCTTTGCTACGAGCAGTACTTC. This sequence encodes CTSSQGASGGLCYEQYF.

CDR3 region: CASSDPTGIYGYTF. CDR3 bases: TGTGCCAGCAGTGATCCGACAGGGATCTATGGCTACACCTTC. This chain connects TRBV2 to TRBJ1-2, with 7 bases aligning to TRBD1. The V gene end was trimmed by 3 bases and the J gene end by 4 bases; junction bases not matched to a gene: 5. Per the germline V gene, CDR1 is SNHLY and CDR2 is FYNNEI. The CDR3 loop spans 14 amino acids.

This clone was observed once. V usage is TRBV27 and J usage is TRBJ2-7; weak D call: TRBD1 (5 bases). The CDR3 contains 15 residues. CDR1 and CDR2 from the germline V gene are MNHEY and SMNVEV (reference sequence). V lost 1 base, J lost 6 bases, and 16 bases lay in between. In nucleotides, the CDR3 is TGTGCCAGCAGTTTATTGGGGCAGGGTCTGGGCGAGCAGTACTTC. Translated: CASSLLGQGLGEQYF.